What follows describes a single T cell receptor beta chain. Its antigen remains unknown. This record comes from a study of cytotoxic CD8 clonotypes in ibrutinib-treated CLL. For the study at large: Samples had a mean of roughly 250,000 productive templates and about 93,000 productive rearrangements.

Findings of the study overall: Ibrutinib response saw clonality rise, and progression saw it return toward baseline. Starting clonality was above that of age-matched healthy donors and tracked circulating CD8+ T-cell counts.

Germline CDR1 is MNHNS and CDR2 is SASEGT. V was cut by 5 bases and J by 3 bases, with 10 bases left in between. CDR3 length equals 14 residues. Sequencing was designed to attain a depth spanning 1 in 200,000 to 1 in 1 million T cells. The data were produced by immunoSEQ multiplex PCR, yet TCRdb's version contains in-frame clones alone and is incomplete. The sample includes about 45,000 clones, approximately 65% of them seen just once. This TCR came from a human donor with chronic lymphocytic leukemia. Sequences were derived from PBMCs, sampled after 24 months of ibrutinib treatment. V gene TRBV6-1 combines with J gene TRBJ1-4; D unresolved. CDR3 amino acids: CASSFGQANEKLFF. CDR3 nucleotides: TGTGCCAGCAGTTTCGGCCAAGCTAATGAAAAACTGTTTTTT.